This TCR beta chain was identified during a study of blood T cell repertoires in COVID-19. On the study more broadly: COVID-19 samples from acute and convalescent phases originated in the United States, Italy and Spain. T cells, B-cell-depleted T cells, or PBMCs provided the cDNA or gDNA that served as material.

The CDR3 runs to 15 residues. V shed 0 bases and J 9 bases; nucleotides not matched to a gene: 4. Germline V gene sequence: CDR1 SGHNT, CDR2 YYREEE (reference sequence). Source study methods: Reference gene primer amplification gave nucleated cell count estimates. TCRdb's copy holds only in-frame clones and misses some; the assay was immunoSEQ multiplex PCR. V, J and clone size derive from that table, while D and trimming were established from the DNA sequence. There are 200,000 to 300,000 clones in the sample; roughly 83% occur only once, and 10% to 15% lies in the top ten. The specimen was peripheral blood. The TCR comes from a man older than 75 with acute or convalescent COVID-19. The chain carries TRBV5-4 and TRBJ1-6; TRBD1 matches 9 bases. DNA of the CDR3: TGTGCCAGCAGCTTGGTAGGGACAGGGATTTCACCCCTCCACTTT. Translated: CASSLVGTGISPLHF.